This TCR beta chain is drawn from a study of low-dose radiotherapy and immunotherapy resistance in tumors. Study information: Per fraction, Cohort 1 was given 0.5 Gy every 2 weeks, for a total of 6.5 Gy.

This clonotype was found many times. The time point: after trial treatment. Described treatment: LDRT plus nivolumab, ipilimumab, low-dose cyclophosphamide and aspirin (RACIN trial). Treatment combined nivolumab, ipilimumab, aspirin, low-dose cyclophosphamide and low-dose radiotherapy in a dose-escalation trial. Advanced solid tumors lacking tumor-infiltrating lymphocytes characterized eligible patients. cDNA synthesis used a TRAV/TRBV-specific primer set for both chains. TCR amplification ran about 20 PCR cycles using constant-region and V-primer adapter primers. With in vitro transcription, the isolated mRNA was amplified. Using its own MiXCR run on the reads, TCRdb lists one record per CDR3 protein. The sample consists of approximately 80,000 distinct CDR3 sequences, around 17% of them appearing once. Unmatched junction bases numbered 11, after V lost 6 bases and J lost 2 bases. Per the germline V gene, CDR1 is ENHRY and CDR2 is SYGVKD. The CDR3 consists of 18 residues.

The V and J genes are TRBV10-3 and TRBJ2-6; 9 positions match TRBD1. The TCR comes from a male donor with prostate cancer. The input for sequencing was PBMCs, taken after low-dose radiotherapy plus immunotherapy. CDR3 coding DNA: TGTGCCATCAGCCGAGGGGGACAGGGTAGACCTGGGGCCAACGTCCTGACTTTC. Translating gives CAISRGGQGRPGANVLTF.